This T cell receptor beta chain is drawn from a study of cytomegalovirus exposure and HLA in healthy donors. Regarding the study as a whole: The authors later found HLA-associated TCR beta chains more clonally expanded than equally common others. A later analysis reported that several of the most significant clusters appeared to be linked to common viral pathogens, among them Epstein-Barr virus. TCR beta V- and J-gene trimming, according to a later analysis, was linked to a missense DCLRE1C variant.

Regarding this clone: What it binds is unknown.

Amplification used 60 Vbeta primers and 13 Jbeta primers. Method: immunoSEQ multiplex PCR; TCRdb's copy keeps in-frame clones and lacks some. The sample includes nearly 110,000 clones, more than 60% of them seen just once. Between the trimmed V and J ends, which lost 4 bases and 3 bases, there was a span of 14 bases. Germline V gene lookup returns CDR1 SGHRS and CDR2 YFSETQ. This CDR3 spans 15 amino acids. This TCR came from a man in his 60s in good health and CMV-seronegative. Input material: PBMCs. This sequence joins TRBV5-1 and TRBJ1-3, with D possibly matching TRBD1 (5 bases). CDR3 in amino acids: CASSQQGSGGNTIYF. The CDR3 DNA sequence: TGCGCCAGCAGCCAGCAGGGTTCGGGTGGAAACACCATATATTTT.